The clone carrying this TCR beta chain appeared once. V gave up 3 bases and J gave up 2 bases, with 7 bases separating them. The CDR3 is 14 residues long. Germline loops: CDR1 SEHNR, CDR2 FQNEAQ (reference sequence). This table comes from immunoSEQ multiplex PCR, and its TCRdb copy is limited to in-frame clones, with some not included. The sample holds over 85,000 clones; approximately 85% are singletons and the top ten take 4% to 5.5%. The data derive from a study of identifying expanded T cells in peripheral blood. Sequenced input: blood. The TCR originated in a person aged 18-70 years in good health. This rearrangement joins TRBV7-9 to TRBJ1-4; no clear D gene. CDR3: CASSFGTTNEKLFF. The CDR3 bases are TGTGCCAGCAGCTTCGGTACCACTAATGAAAAACTGTTTTTT.